The 28 T cell receptor beta chains listed next were all sequenced from one sample in a study of T-cell reconstitution after alpha-beta-depleted transplantation in children. Preparation of the TCRbeta library was carried out with unique molecular identifiers. TCRdb called the PCR reads again in MiXCR, with one record for every CDR3 protein. The table has approximately 500,000 distinct CDR3 sequences, 27% seen once. The starting material was PBMCs, obtained before TCRalphabeta/CD19-depleted stem cell transplant. Receptors were obtained from a boy in the first two years of life with Wiskott-Aldrich syndrome, due to receive a stem cell transplant.

This clonotype has only a few counts. The chain has TRBV12-3 or TRBV12-4 and TRBJ1-6; D is perhaps TRBD1 (5 bases). Trimming removed 6 bases from V and 10 bases from J, with 19 bases in between. The CDR3 runs to 15 residues. The CDR3 spells CASSPWGSGYSPLHF. The CDR3 nucleotides read TGTGCCAGCAGCCCTTGGGGGTCGGGGTACTCACCCCTCCACTTT.

This rearrangement joins TRBV24-1 to TRBJ2-3, with TRBD1 matching over 8 bases. There are 15 residues in the CDR3. V was clipped by 4 bases and J by 1 base; unmatched bases: 3. Germline CDR1 reads KGHDR; CDR2 reads SFDVKD. In DNA, the CDR3 is TGTGCCACCAGTGAACCGGGACAGGGCACAGATACGCAGTATTTT. Translating gives CATSEPGQGTDTQYF.

The chain employs TRBV7-9 and TRBJ2-7; D is unclear. This CDR3 has 12 amino acids. Germline V CDR1 and CDR2: SEHNR, FQNEAQ (reference sequence). Deletions cut 5 bases from V and 2 bases from J, with 7 bases between. In DNA, the CDR3 is TGTGCCAGCAGCCCCGACGCCTACGAGCAGTACTTC. This encodes CASSPDAYEQYF.

The chain has TRBV12-3 or TRBV12-4 and TRBJ1-4; D is ambiguous. This CDR3 has 14 amino acids. Trimming cost V 6 bases and J 3 bases, with 11 bases left between them. CDR3 region: CASSYGSANEKLFF. In nucleotides, the CDR3 is TGTGCCAGCAGCTATGGGTCGGCTAATGAAAAACTGTTTTTT.

This clonotype was picked up a small number of times. This rearrangement joins TRBV10-3 to TRBJ2-3, with 8 bases aligning to TRBD2. The CDR3 is made up of 13 amino acids. V shed 7 bases and J 6 bases; nucleotides not matched to a gene: 6. From germline, CDR1 is ENHRY and CDR2 SYGVKD. The CDR3 protein is CAIMSGSSDTQYF. CDR3 nucleotide sequence: TGTGCCATCATGAGCGGGAGCTCCGATACGCAGTATTTT.

There are a few counts of this clonotype. This chain uses TRBV12-3 or TRBV12-4 with TRBJ2-3; unclear D gene. Trimming removed 0 bases at V and 6 bases at J, with 16 bases between. The CDR3 sequence is 16 residues long. In DNA, the CDR3 is TGTGCCAGCAGTTTAGCGCTCGGTCCTCGGAGCGATACGCAGTATTTT. Its protein product is CASSLALGPRSDTQYF.

In this sample, this clonotype turned up a few times. This chain connects TRBV11-2 to TRBJ2-2; no firm D call. Germline V gene sequence: CDR1 SGHAT, CDR2 FQNNGV. Trimming left V 1 base short and J 4 bases short, with 19 bases between. The CDR3 extends over 18 amino acids. CDR3 in amino acids: CASSLVLKRTLATGELFF. The CDR3 region has the DNA TGTGCCAGCAGCTTAGTTTTGAAGAGGACCTTAGCCACCGGGGAGCTGTTTTTT.

This clonotype was seen only a few times. This sequence joins TRBV20-1 and TRBJ2-1; 8 positions match TRBD2. The V and J ends lost 2 bases and 0 bases, in that order; junction bases with no gene match: 6. The V gene's germline CDR1 is DFQATT and CDR2 SNEGSKA (reference sequence). This CDR3 region has 16 residues. The CDR3: CSARLHGRGSYNEQFF. The CDR3 coding sequence is TGCAGTGCTAGACTGCACGGGAGGGGCTCCTACAATGAGCAGTTCTTC.

The rearrangement uses TRBV12-3 or TRBV12-4 and TRBJ2-1; 9 bases line up with TRBD2. V gave up 7 bases and J gave up 10 bases; unmatched junction bases: 14. The CDR3 is 15 residues long. CDR3 loop: CASTLGTSSPREQFF. CDR3 sequence (DNA): TGTGCCAGCACCTTAGGGACTAGCTCCCCGCGGGAGCAGTTCTTC.

This clonotype was seen more than once but under ten times. The CDR3 nucleotides read TGCAGTGCTAGAGCCCTGATAGGGCTTGGCAATGAGCAGTTCTTC. Amino acids: CSARALIGLGNEQFF. The chain joins TRBV20-1 to TRBJ2-1; D unclear. Germline V lookup: CDR1 DFQATT, CDR2 SNEGSKA (reference sequence). The V and J ends lost 1 base and 6 bases respectively, with 16 bases between them. The CDR3 extends over 15 amino acids.

This clonotype was observed a handful of times. V usage is TRBV4-2 and J usage is TRBJ2-2; 7 bases align to TRBD1. The J segment lost 0 bases and the V segment lost 0 bases, leaving 7 bases of the junction unmatched. The CDR3 spans 18 residues. Per the germline V gene, CDR1 is LGHNA and CDR2 is YNFKEQ. The CDR3 DNA reads as TGTGCCAGCAGCCAAGAGCCCACAGGGGTAGCGAACACCGGGGAGCTGTTTTTT. As protein: CASSQEPTGVANTGELFF.

The chain employs TRBV9 and TRBJ2-1; 13 bases are a match to TRBD2. Germline V lookup: CDR1 SGDLS, CDR2 YYNGEE. CDR3 length: 19 residues. V dropped 3 bases and J dropped 6; count of bases not matched to a gene: 15. As DNA, the CDR3 is TGTGCCAGCAGCGCGATCGGGACAGAGGGACTAGCGGGAATCAATGAGCAGTTCTTC. This gives the protein CASSAIGTEGLAGINEQFF.

Only a few counts were recorded for this clonotype. The chain recombines TRBV15 with TRBJ2-2; D ambiguous. The CDR3 is 16 amino acids. Trimming left V 0 bases short and J 3 bases short, with 11 bases between. Germline V gene data show CDR1 as LNHNV and CDR2 as YYDKDF (reference sequence). CDR3 protein: CATSRDVPKDTGELFF. CDR3 coding DNA: TGTGCCACCAGCAGAGATGTGCCAAAGGACACCGGGGAGCTGTTTTTT. Using reference TRBV15 and TRBJ2-2 for the parts outside the CDR3, the full variable domain is DAMVIQNPRYQVTQFGKPVTLSCSQTLNHNVMYWYQQKSSQAPKLLFHYYDKDFNNEADTPDNFQSRRPNTSFCFLDIRSPGLGDTAMYLCATSRDVPKDTGELFFGEGSRLTVL.

The table lists this clonotype with a few counts. This chain uses TRBV20-1 with TRBJ2-7; tentatively, D is TRBD1 (6 bases). CDR3 size: 14 residues. V gave up 5 bases and J gave up 2 bases, with 16 bases separating them. Germline V gene lookup returns CDR1 DFQATT and CDR2 SNEGSKA (reference sequence). CDR3 region: CSAPSLQGPYEQYF. The CDR3 DNA sequence: TGCAGTGCTCCTTCACTGCAGGGGCCCTACGAGCAGTACTTC.

V usage is TRBV30 and J usage is TRBJ2-7; no definite D call. Germline V gene data show CDR1 as GTSNPN and CDR2 as SVGIG (reference sequence). The CDR3 length is 14 residues. With 0 bases removed from V and 1 base from J, the gap between germline ends came to 10 bases. In DNA, the CDR3 is TGTGCCTGGAGTGTAGGCGGAGAGTCCTACGAGCAGTACTTC. Translation gives CAWSVGGESYEQYF.

This clonotype was recorded many times. This chain links TRBV27 with TRBJ2-1; no clear D gene. With 4 bases removed from V and 5 bases from J, the gap between germline ends came to 18 bases. CDR1 MNHEY and CDR2 SMNVEV come from the germline V gene (reference sequence). CDR3 length: 16 residues. The CDR3 bases are TGTGCCAGCAGTTCCCCAATGGGCATCAGACACAATGAGCAGTTCTTC. Translation gives CASSSPMGIRHNEQFF.

This clonotype is a singleton in its sample. The J gene is TRBJ2-7, the V gene TRBV5-1; 8 bases are shared with TRBD1. The trim removed 1 base at V and 5 bases at J, leaving 8 bases unmatched. CDR1 is SGHRS, CDR2 YFSETQ, per germline. This CDR3 has 15 amino acids. The CDR3 sequence: CASSLIGQGGHEQYF. DNA for the CDR3: TGCGCCAGCAGCTTGATAGGACAGGGCGGCCACGAGCAGTACTTC. The variable domain in full, with the rest retrieved from reference TRBV5-1 and TRBJ2-7, is KAGVTQTPRYLIKTRGQQVTLSCSPISGHRSVSWYQQTPGQGLQFLFEYFSETQRNKGNFPGRFSGRQFSNSRSEMNVSTLELGDSALYLCASSLIGQGGHEQYFGPGTRLTVT.

This clonotype showed up just a few times. V gene TRBV4-2 combines with J gene TRBJ2-1, with 8 bases aligning to TRBD2. The V gene end was trimmed by 3 bases and the J gene end by 7 bases; junction bases not matched to a gene: 11. Germline assignment: CDR1 LGHNA and CDR2 YNFKEQ. This CDR3 has 16 amino acids. The CDR3 bases are TGTGCCAGCAGCCAGACCGGGACTAGGTCCTGTAATGAGCAGTTCTTC. It encodes CASSQTGTRSCNEQFF.

The rearrangement joins TRBV9 to TRBJ2-2, with 8 bases aligning to TRBD1. The length of the CDR3 is 14 residues. Looked up from germline, CDR1 is SGDLS and CDR2 is YYNGEE. V was pared by 5 bases and J by 7 bases, with 7 bases of the junction left unmatched. In DNA form, the CDR3 reads TGTGCCAGCAGGACGACAGGGGTCGGCGGGGAGCTGTTTTTT. Residues: CASRTTGVGGELFF.

The V and J genes are TRBV4-1 and TRBJ2-5; D may be TRBD1 or TRBD2 (5 bases each). V lost 1 base and J lost 4, with 16 bases in between. CDR3 length: 16 amino acids. Germline V gene lookup returns CDR1 MGHRA and CDR2 YSYEKL. This CDR3 reads CASSQVALLGGETQYF. CDR3 nucleotides: TGCGCCAGCAGCCAAGTGGCTTTGCTTGGGGGAGAGACCCAGTACTTC.

The rearrangement uses TRBV20-1 and TRBJ2-3; D is unresolved. Germline V gene lookup returns CDR1 DFQATT and CDR2 SNEGSKA (reference sequence). The CDR3 consists of 15 residues. Trimming removed 0 bases at V and 0 bases at J, with 10 bases between. The CDR3 coding sequence is TGCAGTGCTAGAGAGGTAGGGTGGAGCACAGATACGCAGTATTTT. Translation: CSAREVGWSTDTQYF.

This clonotype was detected a few times. The V and J genes are TRBV10-3 and TRBJ2-1; TRBD2 aligns across 8 bases. Germline V CDR1 and CDR2: ENHRY, SYGVKD. The CDR3 is 14 amino acids. The V and J ends lost 6 bases and 7 bases, in that order; junction bases with no gene match: 8. CDR3 nucleotides: TGTGCCATCAGGACTAGCGCGAAGGGGAATGAGCAGTTCTTC. Protein: CAIRTSAKGNEQFF.

This clonotype was seen a handful of times. The V and J genes are TRBV28 and TRBJ1-5; D gene uncertain. Trimming left V 5 bases short and J 2 bases short, with 16 bases between. The CDR3 runs to 16 residues. Germline assignment: CDR1 MDHEN and CDR2 SYDVKM. The CDR3 DNA follows: TGTGCCAGCAGTCCCCACATGGGTCAGGGCAATCAGCCCCAGCATTTT. Protein sequence: CASSPHMGQGNQPQHF.

The genes are TRBV6-1 and TRBJ1-5, with a tentative D call TRBD1 (6 bases). Trimming took 4 bases from V and 3 from J, leaving 10 bases between them. The V gene's germline CDR1 is MNHNS and CDR2 SASEGT. The CDR3 is made up of 14 amino acids. CDR3 protein: CASSVPGDNQPQHF. The CDR3, as DNA: TGTGCCAGCAGTGTCCCAGGGGACAATCAGCCCCAGCATTTT.

This chain joins TRBV5-1 and TRBJ1-1, with a weak D call TRBD1 (5 bases). Germline V CDR1 and CDR2: SGHRS, YFSETQ. The CDR3 consists of 14 residues. Trimming stripped 2 bases from V and 1 base from J, with 9 bases between. This CDR3 is CASSFLTGNTEAFF. In DNA, the CDR3 is TGCGCCAGCAGCTTCCTTACAGGGAACACTGAAGCTTTCTTT.

This clonotype was seen a handful of times. The V gene is TRBV24-1, the J gene TRBJ1-2; 10 bases match TRBD1. V trimming: 3 bases; J trimming: 4 bases; junction bases outside the gene matches: 4. The CDR3 loop spans 15 amino acids. CDR1 and CDR2 from the germline V gene are KGHDR and SFDVKD. Written as DNA, the CDR3 is TGTGCCACCAGTGATGACAGGGGGCTCCCCTATGGCTACACCTTC. Amino acids: CATSDDRGLPYGYTF.

V usage is TRBV9 and J usage is TRBJ2-7; 9 positions match TRBD1. There are 16 residues in the CDR3. CDR1 is SGDLS and CDR2 is YYNGEE in the germline V gene. V gave up 4 bases and J gave up 0 bases; unmatched junction bases: 8. CDR3 sequence reads: CASSPTGGADSYEQYF. The CDR3 DNA is TGTGCCAGCAGCCCCACAGGGGGCGCCGACTCCTACGAGCAGTACTTC.

This clonotype has just a few counts. The CDR3 DNA follows: TGTGCCAGCAGCTTAAGGCTAGCGGGAGGTTTTGAGACCCAGTACTTC. It codes for CASSLRLAGGFETQYF. V gene TRBV7-9 combines with J gene TRBJ2-5; 11 bases line up with TRBD2. Trimming at V came to 2 bases and at J to 5 bases, leaving 7 bases not matched to a gene. Germline V gene data show CDR1 as SEHNR and CDR2 as FQNEAQ (reference sequence). This CDR3 is 16 amino acids long.